The 19 T cell receptor beta chains below were found in one sample sequenced in a study of spatial heterogeneity in lung cancer. Each CDR3 protein is one row after TCRdb ran MiXCR on the 5' RACE reads. Of 100,000 to 120,000 distinct CDR3 sequences in the sample, 10% to 14% were seen once. The time point: blood at routine non-recurrence follow-up after resection. Sequences were derived from PBMCs, sampled at follow-up. All receptors derive from a female donor with early-stage non-small cell lung cancer.

This clonotype has a count of ten or more. This chain joins TRBV5-5 and TRBJ2-3; the match to TRBD2 covers 8 bases. CDR1 and CDR2 (germline): SGHKS, YYEKEE (reference sequence). The CDR3 contains 16 residues. V lost 4 bases, J lost 3 bases, and 10 bases stayed unmatched. CDR3 protein: CASSPGIAGWTDTQYF. The CDR3 nucleotides read TGTGCCAGCAGCCCCGGTATAGCGGGGTGGACAGATACGCAGTATTTT.

V and J are TRBV18 and TRBJ2-5; no firm D call. Germline assignment: CDR1 KGHSH and CDR2 LQKENI. There are 14 residues in the CDR3. Trimming shortened V by 6 bases and J by 0 bases, and 11 bases separated the two germline ends. In nucleotides, the CDR3 is TGTGCCAGCTCGTCTCCGACATACCAAGAGACCCAGTACTTC. Protein product: CASSSPTYQETQYF.

This clonotype was observed a few times. Here the CDR3 DNA reads TGTGCTAGTGCCTGGACGGGAGCCTACAATGAGCAGTTCTTC. Translation: CASAWTGAYNEQFF. The chain joins TRBV12-5 to TRBJ2-1; D perhaps matches TRBD2 (6 bases). The CDR3 totals 14 residues. CDR1 and CDR2 from the germline V gene are LGHNT and FRNRAP. Trimming took off 7 bases at V and 2 bases at J, with 12 bases between the two ends.

This clonotype appeared a few times. The chain combines TRBV11-2 with TRBJ1-5, with D tentatively TRBD1 (6 bases). The germline CDR1 and CDR2 sequences are SGHAT and FQNNGV. The CDR3 runs to 13 residues. With 5 bases removed from V and 6 bases from J, the gap between germline ends came to 11 bases. The CDR3 region has the DNA TGTGCCAGCAGCCTACAGGGTGGTCAGCCCCAGCATTTT. It encodes CASSLQGGQPQHF. Together with reference TRBV11-2 and TRBJ1-5, the CDR3 gives the full variable domain: EAGVAQSPRYKIIEKRQSVAFWCNPISGHATLYWYQQILGQGPKLLIQFQNNGVVDDSQLPKDRFSAERLKGVDSTLKIQPAKLEDSAVYLCASSLQGGQPQHFGDGTRLSIL.

This clonotype was detected many times. The chain joins TRBV29-1 to TRBJ2-1, with 11 nucleotides matching TRBD2. Losses at the gene ends were 2 bases for V and 7 bases for J; bases not matched to a gene: 4. Germline V gene lookup returns CDR1 SQVTM and CDR2 ANQGSEA. This CDR3 is 14 amino acids long. This chain's CDR3 is CSVETSGSFNEQFF. CDR3 nucleotide sequence: TGCAGCGTTGAAACTAGCGGGAGCTTTAATGAGCAGTTCTTC.

This clonotype was found a few times. The chain carries TRBV6-6 and TRBJ2-3; D is possibly TRBD1 or TRBD2 (5 bases each). The CDR3 has 17 amino acids. Trimming cost V 0 bases and J 1 base, with 14 bases left between them. Germline V gives CDR1 MNHNY, CDR2 SVGAGI (reference sequence). CDR3 nucleotides: TGTGCCAGCAGTTACTCGATTCCTAGAGGGGGCACAGATACGCAGTATTTT. It codes for CASSYSIPRGGTDTQYF.

On this clonotype itself: An end of the junction does not agree with germline; a read error may underlie this. The V and J genes are TRBV25-1 and TRBJ2-7; D is possibly TRBD2 (6 bases). This CDR3 comprises 14 residues. Germline V gene data show CDR1 as MGHDK and CDR2 as SYGVNS. The DNA for the CDR3 is TGTGTCAGCAGGGAATCCGGAGGGCGGGGAGAGCAGTACTTC. Protein: CVSRESGGRGEQYF.

Ten or more counts support this clonotype. The chain is built from TRBV30 and TRBJ1-1; perhaps TRBD1 as D (5 bases). The CDR3 loop spans 13 amino acids. V shed 6 bases and J shed 1 base, with 12 bases lying between them. CDR1 is GTSNPN, CDR2 SVGIG, per germline (reference sequence). The CDR3 here is CACRGARNTEAFF. CDR3 nucleotides: TGTGCCTGCAGAGGGGCCCGGAACACTGAAGCTTTCTTT.

The V call is TRBV19, the J call TRBJ2-6; D remains unclear. The CDR3 is made up of 14 amino acids. Germline-derived CDR1 and CDR2 are LNHDA and SQIVND (reference sequence). Trimming stripped 9 bases from V and 0 bases from J, with 9 bases between. CDR3 protein: CASKGSSGANVLTF. The DNA of the CDR3 is TGTGCCAGCAAAGGTAGCTCTGGGGCCAACGTCCTGACTTTC.

This CDR3 is CASRVDSATGELFF. Here the CDR3 DNA reads TGCGCCAGCAGAGTAGACTCAGCCACCGGGGAGCTGTTTTTT. The chain links TRBV10-1 to TRBJ2-2; D unclear. Per the germline V gene, CDR1 is WNHNN and CDR2 is SYGVQD (reference sequence). The CDR3 is made up of 14 amino acids. Trimming pared 6 bases from V and 4 bases from J, leaving 12 bases between.

V gene TRBV24-1 combines with J gene TRBJ1-1; 11 bases agree with TRBD1. The CDR3 is 14 residues long. Germline V gene sequence: CDR1 KGHDR, CDR2 SFDVKD. Trimming cost V 2 bases and J 8 bases; bases outside gene matches: 3. As DNA, the CDR3 is TGTGCCACCAGTGATTCTAGGACAGGGGGCGAAGCTTTCTTT. Protein product: CATSDSRTGGEAFF.

This chain connects TRBV27 to TRBJ2-7; weak D call: TRBD2 (7 bases). The germline CDR1 and CDR2 sequences are MNHEY and SMNVEV (reference sequence). The CDR3 runs to 14 residues. V was clipped by 1 base and J by 5 bases, with 12 bases between them. CDR3 protein: CASSLLQGGNEQYF. In DNA form, the CDR3 reads TGTGCCAGCAGTTTATTACAGGGAGGGAACGAGCAGTACTTC.

This clonotype was counted a few times. This chain uses TRBV20-1 with TRBJ1-5; D is perhaps TRBD1 (6 bases). Trimming took off 3 bases at V and 0 bases at J, with 15 bases between the two ends. This CDR3 comprises 16 residues. Germline values: CDR1 DFQATT, CDR2 SNEGSKA (reference sequence). CDR3: CSASKGQFYSNQPQHF. CDR3 sequence (DNA): TGCAGTGCTAGTAAGGGACAATTTTATAGCAATCAGCCCCAGCATTTT.

This clonotype was observed a handful of times. CDR3 residues: CASSSSPTGSYNEQFF. The CDR3 DNA reads as TGTGCCAGCAGCTCATCCCCGACCGGGTCGTACAATGAGCAGTTCTTC. The chain links TRBV13 to TRBJ2-1; D remains unclear. The ends were cut back, 4 bases at V and 4 bases at J, with 17 bases in the middle. The germline gives CDR1 PRHDT, CDR2 FYEKMQ (reference sequence). The CDR3 sequence is 16 residues long.

This clonotype was observed a handful of times. This chain joins TRBV7-3 and TRBJ2-1; D not resolved. This CDR3 has 13 amino acids. V was clipped by 2 bases and J by 5 bases, with 7 bases between them. Germline CDR1 is SGHTA and CDR2 is FQGTGA. The CDR3 region is CASSLLGNNEQFF. CDR3 DNA: TGTGCCAGCAGCTTACTGGGGAACAATGAGCAGTTCTTC.

This clonotype was detected a few times. The chain joins TRBV7-3 to TRBJ2-2, with D uncertain. The germline V gene has CDR1 SGHTA and CDR2 FQGTGA. The CDR3 length is 15 residues. Trimming removed 3 bases from V and 4 bases from J, with 12 bases in between. The CDR3: CASSFSGPPTGELFF. CDR3 DNA: TGTGCCAGCAGCTTCTCCGGACCCCCCACCGGGGAGCTGTTTTTT. Drawing the rest from reference TRBV7-3 and TRBJ2-2, the complete variable domain is GAGVSQTPSNKVTEKGKYVELRCDPISGHTALYWYRQSLGQGPEFLIYFQGTGAADDSGLPNDRFFAVRPEGSVSTLKIQRTERGDSAVYLCASSFSGPPTGELFFGEGSRLTVL.

V gene TRBV9 combines with J gene TRBJ2-3, with D tentatively TRBD2 (6 bases). V lost 0 bases, J lost 10 bases, and 12 bases lay in between. Germline values: CDR1 SGDLS, CDR2 YYNGEE. The CDR3 extends over 13 amino acids. CDR3: CASSVAFGGAQYF. CDR3 in DNA: TGTGCCAGCAGCGTAGCTTTTGGAGGGGCGCAGTATTTT.

This sequence joins TRBV19 and TRBJ1-4, with 9 positions matching TRBD1. Per germline, CDR1 LNHDA and CDR2 SQIVND (reference sequence). V shed 3 bases and J 11 bases; nucleotides not matched to a gene: 7. This CDR3 region has 14 residues. The CDR3 DNA reads TGTGCCAGTAGTATTGGCGCACAGGGGGCCAAACTGTTTTTT. It specifies CASSIGAQGAKLFF.

The sample holds a few counts of this clonotype. CDR3 protein: CATSDEDQPQHF. CDR3 sequence (DNA): TGTGCCACCAGTGACGAGGATCAGCCCCAGCATTTT. The chain links TRBV24-1 to TRBJ1-5; D not resolved. The CDR3 is made up of 12 amino acids. Germline loops: CDR1 KGHDR, CDR2 SFDVKD. Trimming left V 4 bases short and J 5 bases short, with 5 bases between.